This T cell receptor beta chain was sequenced for a study of cytomegalovirus exposure and HLA in healthy donors. Germline V gene sequence: CDR1 SGHVS, CDR2 FQNEAQ. This CDR3 spans 15 amino acids. V dropped 2 bases and J dropped 5; count of bases not matched to a gene: 3. The PCR had 60 Vbeta and 13 Jbeta primers. Clones were sequenced by immunoSEQ multiplex PCR, and TCRdb holds only the in-frame ones, with some missing. The table includes 65,000 to 100,000 clones, more than 70% detected once. The chain joins TRBV7-8 to TRBJ2-3; 11 positions agree with TRBD2. The origin of this receptor is a man aged 35 to 55 in good health and CMV-seronegative. Sequencing used PBMCs. The CDR3 spells CASSLLAGGRDTQYF. Written as DNA, the CDR3 is TGTGCCAGCAGCTTACTAGCGGGGGGAAGAGATACGCAGTATTTT.